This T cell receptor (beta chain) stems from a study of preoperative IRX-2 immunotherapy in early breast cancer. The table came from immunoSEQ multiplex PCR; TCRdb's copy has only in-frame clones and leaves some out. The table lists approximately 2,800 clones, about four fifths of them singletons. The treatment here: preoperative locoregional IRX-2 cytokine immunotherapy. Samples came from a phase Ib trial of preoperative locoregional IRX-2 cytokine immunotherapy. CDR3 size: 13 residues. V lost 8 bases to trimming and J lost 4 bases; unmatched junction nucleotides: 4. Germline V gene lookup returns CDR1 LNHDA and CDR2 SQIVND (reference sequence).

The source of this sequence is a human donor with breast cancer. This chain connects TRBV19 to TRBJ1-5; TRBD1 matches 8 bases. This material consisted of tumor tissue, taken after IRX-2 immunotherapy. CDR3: CASWTGRNQPQHF. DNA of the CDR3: TGTGCCAGTTGGACAGGGCGAAATCAGCCCCAGCATTTT.